This paragraph reports one T cell receptor beta chain. The source of the sample is a study of blood T cell repertoires in COVID-19. V was pared by 6 bases and J by 1 base, with 9 bases between. Per germline, CDR1 MNHEY and CDR2 SVGAGI. The CDR3 covers 13 residues. The authors' processing: Quantification of nucleated cells was approximated via reference gene primer amplification. Using immunoSEQ multiplex PCR, the repertoire was profiled, and TCRdb retains in-frame clones only, with some absent. From that table come the V and J calls and clone size; the DNA was used to work out D and trimming. The sample lists more than 45,000 clones; 65% to 90% were seen once.

The chain uses TRBV6-5 and TRBJ1-1, with a weak D call TRBD1 (6 bases). Material: peripheral blood. This clonotype originated in an elderly woman with acute or convalescent COVID-19. For the CDR3, the DNA is TGTGCCAGCAGGATACAGGGGAACACTGAAGCTTTCTTT. Protein sequence: CASRIQGNTEAFF.